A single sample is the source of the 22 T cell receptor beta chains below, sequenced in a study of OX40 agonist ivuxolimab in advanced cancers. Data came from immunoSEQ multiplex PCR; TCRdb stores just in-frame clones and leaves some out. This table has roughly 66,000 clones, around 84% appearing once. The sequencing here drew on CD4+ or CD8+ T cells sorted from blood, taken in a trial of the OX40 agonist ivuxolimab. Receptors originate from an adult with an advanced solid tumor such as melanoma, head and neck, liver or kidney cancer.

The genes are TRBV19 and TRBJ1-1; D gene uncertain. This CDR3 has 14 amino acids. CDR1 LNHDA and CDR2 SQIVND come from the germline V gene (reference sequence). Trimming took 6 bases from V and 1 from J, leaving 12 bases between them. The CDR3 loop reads CASRPGTRNTEAFF. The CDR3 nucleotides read TGTGCCAGTAGACCGGGAACTAGGAACACTGAAGCTTTCTTT.

This CDR3 is CASSSIRLAGVDEQFF. As DNA, the CDR3 is TGTGCCAGCAGTTCCATACGACTAGCGGGAGTAGACGAGCAGTTCTTC. The V and J genes are TRBV27 and TRBJ2-1; 12 positions agree with TRBD2. CDR3 length equals 16 residues. CDR1 is MNHEY and CDR2 is SMNVEV in the germline V gene (reference sequence). V lost 4 bases and J lost 10; bases outside the gene matches: 11.

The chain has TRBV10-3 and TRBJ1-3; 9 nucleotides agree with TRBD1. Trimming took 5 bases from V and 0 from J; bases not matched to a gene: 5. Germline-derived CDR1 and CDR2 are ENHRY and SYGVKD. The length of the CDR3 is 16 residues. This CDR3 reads CAISRGTGYSGNTIYF. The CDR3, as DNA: TGTGCCATCAGTCGCGGGACAGGGTACTCTGGAAACACCATATATTTT.

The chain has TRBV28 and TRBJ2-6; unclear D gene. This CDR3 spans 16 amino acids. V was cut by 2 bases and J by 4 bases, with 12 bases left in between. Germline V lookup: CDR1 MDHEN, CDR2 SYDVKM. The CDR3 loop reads CASSLIGNQGANVLTF. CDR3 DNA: TGTGCCAGCAGTTTAATAGGGAATCAGGGGGCCAACGTCCTGACTTTC.

CDR3 in DNA: TGTGCCAGCAGCGGAGGGGAAGCTGGAAACACCATATATTTT. Its translation is CASSGGEAGNTIYF. The rearrangement joins TRBV9 to TRBJ1-3; perhaps TRBD1 as D (5 bases). The CDR3 spans 14 residues. In germline, CDR1 is SGDLS, CDR2 YYNGEE. V dropped 3 bases and J dropped 2 bases, with 9 bases sitting between them.

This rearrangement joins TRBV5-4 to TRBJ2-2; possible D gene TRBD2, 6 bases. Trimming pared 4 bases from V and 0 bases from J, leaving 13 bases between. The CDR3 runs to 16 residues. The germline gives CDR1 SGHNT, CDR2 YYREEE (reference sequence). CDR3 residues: CASSADRTTNTGELFF. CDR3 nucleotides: TGTGCCAGCAGCGCGGACCGGACTACGAACACCGGGGAGCTGTTTTTT.

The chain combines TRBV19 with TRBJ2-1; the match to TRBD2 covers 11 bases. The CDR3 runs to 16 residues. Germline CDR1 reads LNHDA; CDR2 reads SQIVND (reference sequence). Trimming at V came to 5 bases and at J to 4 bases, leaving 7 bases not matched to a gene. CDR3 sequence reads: CASSVLRTSGYNEQFF. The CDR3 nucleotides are TGTGCCAGTAGTGTCCTCCGGACTAGCGGGTACAATGAGCAGTTCTTC.

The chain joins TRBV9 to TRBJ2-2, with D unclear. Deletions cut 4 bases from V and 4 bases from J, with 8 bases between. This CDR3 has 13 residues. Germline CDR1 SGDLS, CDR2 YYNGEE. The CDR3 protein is CASSPWGTGELFF. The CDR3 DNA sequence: TGTGCCAGCAGCCCCTGGGGCACCGGGGAGCTGTTTTTT.

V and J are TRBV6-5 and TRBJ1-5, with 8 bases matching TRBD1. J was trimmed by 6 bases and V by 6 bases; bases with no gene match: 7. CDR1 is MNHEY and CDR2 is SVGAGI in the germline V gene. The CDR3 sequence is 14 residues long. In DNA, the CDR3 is TGTGCCAGCAGCGGGACAGGTAGTTCTCAGCCCCAGCATTTT. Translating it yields CASSGTGSSQPQHF.

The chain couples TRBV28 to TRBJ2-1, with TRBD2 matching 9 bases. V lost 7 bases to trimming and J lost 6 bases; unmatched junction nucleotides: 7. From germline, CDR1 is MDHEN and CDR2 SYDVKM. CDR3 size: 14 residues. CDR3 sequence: CASTGASGTNEQFF. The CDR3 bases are TGTGCCAGCACTGGGGCTAGCGGGACCAATGAGCAGTTCTTC.

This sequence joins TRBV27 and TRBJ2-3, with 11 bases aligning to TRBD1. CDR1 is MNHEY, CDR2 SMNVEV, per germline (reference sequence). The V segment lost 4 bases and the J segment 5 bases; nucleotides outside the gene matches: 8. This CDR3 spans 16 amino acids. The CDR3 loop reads CASSSSRTGGGDTQYF. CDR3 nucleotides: TGTGCCAGCAGTTCCTCCCGGACAGGGGGCGGAGATACGCAGTATTTT.

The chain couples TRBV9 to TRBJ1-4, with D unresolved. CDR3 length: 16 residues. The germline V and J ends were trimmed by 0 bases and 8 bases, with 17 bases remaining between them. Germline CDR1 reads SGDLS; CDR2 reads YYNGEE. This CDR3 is CASSVGLDREGEKLFF. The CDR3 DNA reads TGTGCCAGCAGCGTAGGTCTGGACCGTGAGGGAGAAAAACTGTTTTTT.

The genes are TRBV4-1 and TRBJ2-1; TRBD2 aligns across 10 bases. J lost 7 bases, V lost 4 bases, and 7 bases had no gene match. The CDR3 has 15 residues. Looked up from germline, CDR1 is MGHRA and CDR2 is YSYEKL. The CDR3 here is CASSPVSSGRNEQFF. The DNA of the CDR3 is TGCGCCAGCAGCCCCGTCTCTAGCGGGAGAAATGAGCAGTTCTTC.

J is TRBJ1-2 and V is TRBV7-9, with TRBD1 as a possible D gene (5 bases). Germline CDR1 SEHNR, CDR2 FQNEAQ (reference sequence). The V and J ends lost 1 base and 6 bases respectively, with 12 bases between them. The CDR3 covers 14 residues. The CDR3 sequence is CASSLDDSGHGYTF. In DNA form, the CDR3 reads TGTGCCAGCAGCTTAGACGACAGTGGGCATGGCTACACCTTC.

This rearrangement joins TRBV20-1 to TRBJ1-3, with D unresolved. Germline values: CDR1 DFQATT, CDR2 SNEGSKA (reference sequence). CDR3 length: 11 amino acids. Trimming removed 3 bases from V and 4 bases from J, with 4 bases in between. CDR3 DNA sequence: TGCAGTGCTAGTAGCGGAAACACCATATATTTT. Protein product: CSASSGNTIYF.

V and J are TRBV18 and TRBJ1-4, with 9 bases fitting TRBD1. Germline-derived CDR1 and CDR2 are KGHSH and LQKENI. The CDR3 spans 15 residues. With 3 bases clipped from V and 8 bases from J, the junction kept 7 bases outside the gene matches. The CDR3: CASSPLGTGREKLFF. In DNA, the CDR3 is TGTGCCAGCTCACCTCTCGGGACAGGGCGAGAAAAACTGTTTTTT. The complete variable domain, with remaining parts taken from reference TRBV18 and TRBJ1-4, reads NAGVMQNPRHLVRRRGQEARLRCSPMKGHSHVYWYRQLPEEGLKFMVYLQKENIIDESGMPKERFSAEFPKEGPSILRIQQVVRGDSAAYFCASSPLGTGREKLFFGSGTQLSVL.

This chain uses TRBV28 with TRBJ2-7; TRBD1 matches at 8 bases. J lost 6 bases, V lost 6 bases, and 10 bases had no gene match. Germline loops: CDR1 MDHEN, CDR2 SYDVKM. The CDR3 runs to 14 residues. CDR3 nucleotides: TGTGCCAGCAGCGACGTTTGGCAGGGGGCCGAGCAGTACGTC. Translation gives CASSDVWQGAEQYV.

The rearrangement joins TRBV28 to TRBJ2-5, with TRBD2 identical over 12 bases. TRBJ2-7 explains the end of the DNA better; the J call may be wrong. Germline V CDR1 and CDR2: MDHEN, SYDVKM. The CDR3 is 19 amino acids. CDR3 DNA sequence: TGTGCCAGCAGGCGCAGTTTAGGGTGGACTAGCGGGGTCTCCTACGAGCAGTACTTC. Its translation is CASRRSLGWTSGVSYEQYF.

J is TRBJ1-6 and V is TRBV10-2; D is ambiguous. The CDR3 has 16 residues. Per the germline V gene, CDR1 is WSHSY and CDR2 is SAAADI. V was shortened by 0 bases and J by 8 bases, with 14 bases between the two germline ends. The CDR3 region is CASSESTRIGDSPLHF. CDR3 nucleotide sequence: TGCGCCAGCAGTGAGTCGACCAGGATCGGGGATTCACCCCTCCACTTT.

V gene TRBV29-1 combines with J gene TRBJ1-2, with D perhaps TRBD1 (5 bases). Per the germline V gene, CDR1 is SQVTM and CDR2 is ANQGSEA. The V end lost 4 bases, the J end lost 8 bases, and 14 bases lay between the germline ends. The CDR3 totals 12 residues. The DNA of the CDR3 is TGCAGCGTTGGATCAGGGATACGCGGCTACACCTTC. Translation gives CSVGSGIRGYTF.

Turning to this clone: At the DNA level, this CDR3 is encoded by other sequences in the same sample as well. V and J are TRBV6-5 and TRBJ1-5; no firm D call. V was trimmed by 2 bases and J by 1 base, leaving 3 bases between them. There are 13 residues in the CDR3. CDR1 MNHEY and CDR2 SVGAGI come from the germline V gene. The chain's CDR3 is CASSYDSNQPQHF. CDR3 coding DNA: TGTGCCAGCAGTTACGACAGCAATCAGCCCCAGCATTTT.

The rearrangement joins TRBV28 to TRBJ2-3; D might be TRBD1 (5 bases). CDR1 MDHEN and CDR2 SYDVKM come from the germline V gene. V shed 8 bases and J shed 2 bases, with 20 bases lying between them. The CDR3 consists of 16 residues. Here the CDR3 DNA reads TGTGCCAGCGGACATCGCGTGGCACCAGACACAGATACGCAGTATTTT. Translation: CASGHRVAPDTDTQYF. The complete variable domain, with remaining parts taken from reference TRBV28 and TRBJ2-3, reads DVKVTQSSRYLVKRTGEKVFLECVQDMDHENMFWYRQDPGLGLRLIYFSYDVKMKEKGDIPEGYSVSREKKERFSLILESASTNQTSMYLCASGHRVAPDTDTQYFGPGTRLTVL.